Shown below are 22 T cell receptor beta chains from a single sample sequenced in a study of response to subunit inactivated influenza vaccine. TCRdb fed the RT-PCR reads into MiXCR, producing one record per CDR3 protein. The sample consists of under 200,000 distinct CDR3 sequences, about 10% of them appearing once. This sample comprised CD8+ T cells sorted from PBMCs, obtained less than 25 months after vaccination. Receptors were obtained from a man aged 45 to 75 who received an inactivated influenza vaccine.

This clonotype has a handful of counts. This chain links TRBV12-3 or TRBV12-4 with TRBJ2-1, with 7 nucleotides matching TRBD2. J was trimmed by 5 bases and V by 6 bases; bases with no gene match: 10. The CDR3 is 15 amino acids. CDR3 DNA sequence: TGTGCCAGCAGCGGAACGGGACTAAATCACAATGAGCAGTTCTTC. Its protein is CASSGTGLNHNEQFF.

The chain employs TRBV4-1 and TRBJ2-7; TRBD2 is a possible D gene (5 bases). Germline lookup yields CDR1 MGHRA and CDR2 YSYEKL. This CDR3 has 14 residues. Trimming pared 1 base from V and 1 base from J, leaving 8 bases between. The CDR3: CASSQGEGSYEQYF. CDR3 DNA sequence: TGCGCCAGCAGCCAAGGAGAGGGATCCTACGAGCAGTACTTC.

This clonotype was recorded a few times. This chain links TRBV28 with TRBJ2-7, with 8 bases lining up with TRBD1. In germline, CDR1 is MDHEN, CDR2 SYDVKM. J was trimmed by 1 base and V by 10 bases; bases with no gene match: 6. The length of the CDR3 is 13 residues. CDR3 in amino acids: CATCWTGSYEQYF. The CDR3 DNA is TGTGCCACCTGTTGGACAGGGTCCTACGAGCAGTACTTC.

This sequence joins TRBV4-2 and TRBJ2-7; TRBD1 matches 7 bases. Germline lookup yields CDR1 LGHNA and CDR2 YNFKEQ. The CDR3 length is 17 residues. Trimming removed 1 base from V and 0 bases from J; junction bases left unmatched: 9. For the CDR3, the DNA is TGTGCCAGCAGCCAAGTTTCGTCGGACAGGTTCTCCTACGAGCAGTACTTC. Protein product: CASSQVSSDRFSYEQYF.

This clonotype was counted between two and nine times. The V and J genes are TRBV27 and TRBJ2-3, with a possible D match to TRBD2 (6 bases). V gave up 1 base and J gave up 0 bases, with 14 bases separating them. Germline CDR1 MNHEY, CDR2 SMNVEV (reference sequence). This CDR3 is 17 amino acids long. CDR3 DNA: TGTGCCAGCAGTTTATTGGGAGCGGGCACTAGCACAGATACGCAGTATTTT. This encodes CASSLLGAGTSTDTQYF.

This clonotype was detected only a few times. A junction boundary mismatches the germline segment, possibly from a read error. V gene TRBV7-9 combines with J gene TRBJ1-2; 11 nucleotides align to TRBD1. Germline V lookup: CDR1 SEHNR, CDR2 FQNEAQ (reference sequence). The CDR3 covers 16 residues. The CDR3 is CASSRITPGQGVRFSF. The CDR3 bases are TGTGCCAGCAGCCGTATCACTCCGGGACAGGGGGTGAGATTCTCCTTC. Complete variable domain (other parts from reference TRBV7-9 and TRBJ1-2): DTGVSQNPRHKITKRGQNVTFRCDPISEHNRLYWYRQTLGQGPEFLTYFQNEAQLEKSRLLSDRFSAERPKGSFSTLEIQRTEQGDSAMYLCASSRITPGQGVRFSFGSGTRLTVV.

This clonotype occurred many times. This chain joins TRBV20-1 and TRBJ2-5, with 7 positions matching TRBD1. Germline V gives CDR1 DFQATT, CDR2 SNEGSKA (reference sequence). V lost 3 bases and J lost 5; bases outside the gene matches: 12. The CDR3 has 15 amino acids. This CDR3 is CSASRQGFSQETQYF. In DNA form, the CDR3 reads TGCAGTGCTAGTCGACAGGGTTTTTCTCAGGAGACCCAGTACTTC.

The J gene is TRBJ2-5, the V gene TRBV3-1, with 13 bases matching TRBD2. Trimming at V came to 2 bases and at J to 0 bases, leaving 9 bases not matched to a gene. Germline assignment: CDR1 LGHDT and CDR2 YNNKEL (reference sequence). This CDR3 region has 19 residues. The CDR3 DNA is TGTGCCAGCAGCCAATTTGCAGGACTAGCGGGGGAGGACCAAGAGACCCAGTACTTC. Translating gives CASSQFAGLAGEDQETQYF.

The J gene is TRBJ2-7, the V gene TRBV6-5; D is unclear. Trimming took 0 bases from V and 4 from J, leaving 13 bases between them. CDR1 and CDR2 from the germline V gene are MNHEY and SVGAGI. CDR3 length: 15 amino acids. The CDR3 nucleotides read TGTGCCAGCAGTTACTCCGGCCCCCAACCTTACGAGCAGTACTTC. Encoded protein: CASSYSGPQPYEQYF.

The J gene is TRBJ2-1, the V gene TRBV27, with 8 positions matching TRBD2. The CDR3 consists of 16 residues. Germline CDR1 and CDR2: MNHEY and SMNVEV (reference sequence). V lost 6 bases and J lost 3; bases outside the gene matches: 10. The CDR3 DNA reads TGTGCCAGCAGAGTTCTCGCGGGAGGCCTCTACAATGAGCAGTTCTTC. Protein product: CASRVLAGGLYNEQFF.

This clonotype was seen repeatedly, ten times or more. The chain has TRBV7-9 and TRBJ2-1; D unclear. The V end was cut by 3 bases, the J end by 6 bases, with 6 bases between. This CDR3 has 12 residues. CDR1 and CDR2 from the germline V gene are SEHNR and FQNEAQ (reference sequence). The CDR3: CASSFLGNEQFF. CDR3 DNA sequence: TGTGCCAGCAGCTTCCTGGGCAATGAGCAGTTCTTC.

CDR3 nucleotides: TGCAGCGTTGAATACAGCCTGTCTAGCACAGATACGCAGTATTTT. It encodes CSVEYSLSSTDTQYF. V gene TRBV29-1 combines with J gene TRBJ2-3; D is uncertain. The CDR3 is 15 residues long. CDR1 and CDR2 from the germline V gene are SQVTM and ANQGSEA. V shed 2 bases and J shed 0 bases, with 12 bases lying between them.

The V gene is TRBV4-2, the J gene TRBJ1-4; 7 nucleotides agree with TRBD1. The germline CDR1 and CDR2 sequences are LGHNA and YNFKEQ. Trimming removed 0 bases from V and 6 bases from J; junction bases left unmatched: 16. The CDR3 is 19 residues long. The CDR3 coding sequence is TGTGCCAGCAGCCAAGAATTTACCGGGTTTGACAGGGTCCATGAAAAACTGTTTTTT. Amino acid sequence: CASSQEFTGFDRVHEKLFF.

V usage is TRBV28 and J usage is TRBJ2-6; D is unresolved. CDR1 and CDR2 (germline): MDHEN, SYDVKM. V lost 8 bases to trimming and J lost 0 bases, with 11 bases between them. CDR3 length equals 15 residues. CDR3 amino acids: CASGWAPSGANVLTF. The CDR3 DNA follows: TGTGCCAGCGGATGGGCCCCCTCTGGGGCCAACGTCCTGACTTTC.

This clonotype was observed a handful of times. This chain connects TRBV7-6 to TRBJ2-7; TRBD2 agrees at 11 bases. Trimming took 5 bases from V and 6 from J; bases not matched to a gene: 6. Germline CDR1 and CDR2: SGHVS and FNYEAQ. This CDR3 is built from 14 residues. CDR3 protein: CASSPLAGGGEQYF. The CDR3 region has the DNA TGTGCCAGCAGCCCGCTAGCGGGAGGAGGCGAGCAGTACTTC.

This clonotype was seen a handful of times. The V call is TRBV20-1, the J call TRBJ2-7; no clear D gene. This CDR3 is 14 amino acids long. Deletions cut 0 bases from V and 7 bases from J, with 16 bases between. The V gene's germline CDR1 is DFQATT and CDR2 SNEGSKA (reference sequence). The CDR3 DNA reads as TGCAGTGCTAGAGATGGCACAGTCTCTGGGGAGCAGTACTTC. This gives the protein CSARDGTVSGEQYF.

The chain combines TRBV28 with TRBJ2-5; D is unclear. The CDR3 consists of 13 residues. V lost 1 base to trimming and J lost 3 bases, with 6 bases between them. The germline V gene encodes CDR1 MDHEN and CDR2 SYDVKM. CDR3 amino acids: CASSLFLKETQYF. DNA of the CDR3: TGTGCCAGCAGTTTATTCTTAAAAGAGACCCAGTACTTC.

A few counts support this clonotype. The rearrangement uses TRBV2 and TRBJ2-1; D is possibly TRBD2 (6 bases). Germline V lookup: CDR1 SNHLY, CDR2 FYNNEI. V dropped 5 bases and J dropped 1 base, with 9 bases sitting between them. CDR3 length: 14 amino acids. CDR3 coding DNA: TGTGCCAGCAGTAGGAGGGAGTCCTACAATGAGCAGTTCTTC. This codes for CASSRRESYNEQFF.

V gene TRBV20-1 combines with J gene TRBJ2-1; D may match TRBD1 or TRBD2 (5 bases each). The CDR3 is 19 residues long. Germline CDR1 is DFQATT and CDR2 is SNEGSKA (reference sequence). Trimming shortened V by 1 base and J by 6 bases, and 28 bases separated the two germline ends. This CDR3 is CSARVDGTDDSIRPNEQFF. The CDR3 nucleotides read TGCAGTGCTAGAGTAGACGGGACCGATGACTCGATACGCCCCAATGAGCAGTTCTTC.

V usage is TRBV11-1 and J usage is TRBJ2-2; tentative D call: TRBD1 (6 bases). The CDR3 is 18 residues long. Trimming removed 4 bases from V and 4 bases from J, with 22 bases in between. From germline, CDR1 is SGHAT and CDR2 FQDESV (reference sequence). Here the CDR3 reads CASSSTRTFDRSTGELFF. The CDR3 DNA is TGTGCCAGCAGCTCAACCCGTACGTTCGACAGGTCCACCGGGGAGCTGTTTTTT.

There are many counts of this clonotype. The chain uses TRBV28 and TRBJ1-4; D unresolved. The CDR3 sequence is 14 residues long. Germline V gene sequence: CDR1 MDHEN, CDR2 SYDVKM. The V end lost 4 bases, the J end lost 5 bases, and 11 bases lay between the germline ends. The CDR3 region has the DNA TGTGCCAGCAGTTGGTGGGCCTCCAATGAAAAACTGTTTTTT. Amino acids: CASSWWASNEKLFF. Full variable domain (missing parts from reference TRBV28 and TRBJ1-4): DVKVTQSSRYLVKRTGEKVFLECVQDMDHENMFWYRQDPGLGLRLIYFSYDVKMKEKGDIPEGYSVSREKKERFSLILESASTNQTSMYLCASSWWASNEKLFFGSGTQLSVL.

The rearrangement joins TRBV10-2 to TRBJ2-3, with D unresolved. Germline V gene lookup returns CDR1 WSHSY and CDR2 SAAADI. V lost 3 bases and J lost 5, with 6 bases in between. The CDR3 is made up of 12 amino acids. CDR3 sequence: CASSELRDTQYF. The DNA for the CDR3 is TGCGCCAGCAGTGAATTGAGAGATACGCAGTATTTT.